This is a list of T cell receptor beta chains from one sample in a study of blood T cell repertoires in COVID-19. The data were produced by immunoSEQ multiplex PCR, yet TCRdb's version contains in-frame clones alone and is incomplete. This table has around 63,000 clones, around 79% appearing once. Sequencing input: peripheral blood. The receptors come from a woman aged 45-59 years with active or convalescent COVID-19. Each CDR3 is given with its conserved first and last residue. Each record gives: D gene, clone size, J gene, V gene, CDR3 protein, CDR3 DNA. The D gene is left open where the match is weak. Clone size, where shown, is once, few, many, or a class for clones that have expanded.

D: .
size: .
J: TRBJ2-7
V: TRBV19
CDR3: CASSILLHYEQYF
DNA: TGTGCCAGTAGTATATTACTCCACTACGAGCAGTACTTC

D: TRBD2
size: .
J: TRBJ2-3
V: TRBV7-8
CDR3: CASSSFATSGLPTDTQYF
DNA: TGTGCCAGCAGCTCTTTCGCGACTAGCGGGCTCCCCACGGATACGCAGTATTTT

D: .
size: few
J: TRBJ1-1
V: TRBV18
CDR3: CASSSRRETGTEAFF
DNA: TGTGCCAGCTCATCCCGGAGGGAAACGGGCACTGAAGCTTTCTTT

D: TRBD2
size: few
J: TRBJ2-3
V: TRBV15
CDR3: CATSRGLATDTQYF
DNA: TGTGCCACCAGCAGGGGACTAGCCACAGATACGCAGTATTTT

D: .
size: .
J: TRBJ1-2
V: TRBV4-2
CDR3: CASSQRQREGGYTF
DNA: TGTGCCAGCAGCCAAAGGCAGCGAGAGGGTGGCTACACCTTC

D: .
size: .
J: TRBJ2-1
V: TRBV10-3
CDR3: CAISESSQGTYNEQFF
DNA: TGTGCCATCAGTGAGTCCAGCCAGGGGACCTACAATGAGCAGTTCTTC

D: TRBD2
size: .
J: TRBJ2-3
V: TRBV4-1
CDR3: CASSRWTSGSDRADTQYF
DNA: TGCGCCAGCAGCCGATGGACTAGCGGGAGCGATCGGGCAGATACGCAGTATTTT

D: .
size: .
J: TRBJ1-5
V: TRBV19
CDR3: CASSIAGADNQPQHF
DNA: TGTGCCAGTAGTATCGCGGGGGCAGACAATCAGCCCCAGCATTTT

D: TRBD1
size: .
J: TRBJ2-1
V: TRBV7-6
CDR3: CASSLGGTGGGGRRNEQFF
DNA: TGTGCCAGCAGCCTAGGAGGGACAGGGGGCGGCGGGAGGCGCAATGAGCAGTTCTTC

D: .
size: .
J: TRBJ2-1
V: TRBV21-1
CDR3: CAWLTRRVDEQFF
DNA: TGTGCCTGGTTAACACGTCGGGTGGATGAGCAGTTCTTC

D: .
size: .
J: TRBJ1-4
V: TRBV28
CDR3: CASTSWAEKLFF
DNA: TGTGCCAGCACGAGCTGGGCGGAAAAACTGTTTTTT

D: .
size: few
J: TRBJ2-1
V: TRBV25-1
CDR3: CASSETPPTGWNEQFF
DNA: TGTGCCAGCAGTGAAACCCCCCCAACAGGGTGGAATGAGCAGTTCTTC

D: .
size: .
J: TRBJ1-5
V: TRBV5-5
CDR3: CASSFEGGNQPQHF
DNA: TGTGCCAGCAGCTTCGAGGGAGGCAATCAGCCCCAGCATTTT

D: TRBD1
size: .
J: TRBJ2-1
V: TRBV5-4
CDR3: CASSLGQGGEQFF
DNA: TGTGCCAGCAGCTTGGGACAGGGGGGTGAGCAGTTCTTC

D: TRBD1
size: few
J: TRBJ1-2
V: TRBV28
CDR3: CASKTDRPFYGYTF
DNA: TGTGCCAGCAAAACGGACAGGCCATTTTATGGCTACACCTTC

D: TRBD1
size: few
J: TRBJ1-5
V: TRBV19
CDR3: CASTTDRGGQPQHF
DNA: TGTGCCAGTACCACCGACAGGGGCGGTCAGCCCCAGCATTTT

D: TRBD2
size: .
J: TRBJ2-5
V: TRBV2
CDR3: CASSSSGKETQYF
DNA: TGTGCCAGCAGTTCTAGCGGTAAAGAGACCCAGTACTTC

D: .
size: .
J: TRBJ2-1
V: TRBV7-8
CDR3: CASSTRGSGGNEQFF
DNA: TGTGCCAGCAGCACCAGGGGATCGGGTGGCAATGAGCAGTTCTTC

D: .
size: .
J: TRBJ2-1
V: TRBV5-4
CDR3: CASPPPGSTSSYNEQFF
DNA: TGTGCCAGCCCCCCGCCCGGGAGTACGAGCTCCTACAATGAGCAGTTCTTC

D: .
size: few
J: TRBJ1-5
V: TRBV29-1
CDR3: CSVAQGNSNQPQHF
DNA: TGCAGCGTTGCCCAGGGGAATAGCAATCAGCCCCAGCATTTT

D: TRBD2
size: .
J: TRBJ2-1
V: TRBV12-5
CDR3: CASGPSGGTYNEQFF
DNA: TGTGCTAGTGGTCCCAGCGGGGGGACCTACAATGAGCAGTTCTTC

D: TRBD1
size: .
J: TRBJ2-1
V: TRBV4-1
CDR3: CASSREGQGINEQFF
DNA: TGCGCCAGCAGCCGAGAGGGACAGGGTATCAATGAGCAGTTCTTC

D: TRBD2
size: .
J: TRBJ2-1
V: TRBV18
CDR3: CASSPLAGGTYNEQFF
DNA: TGTGCCAGCTCACCCTTAGCGGGAGGGACCTACAATGAGCAGTTCTTC

D: .
size: .
J: TRBJ1-1
V: TRBV5-1
CDR3: CASSLYQGNEAFF
DNA: TGCGCCAGCAGCTTGTATCAGGGCAATGAAGCTTTCTTT

D: .
size: .
J: TRBJ2-1
V: TRBV5-6
CDR3: CASSLVGRRVNEQFF
DNA: TGTGCCAGCAGCTTGGTGGGCCGTCGAGTCAATGAGCAGTTCTTC

D: .
size: .
J: TRBJ2-3
V: TRBV15
CDR3: CATSRDYGASSSTDTQYF
DNA: TGTGCCACCAGCAGAGATTACGGTGCTAGCAGTAGCACAGATACGCAGTATTTT

D: .
size: .
J: TRBJ2-3
V: TRBV7-9
CDR3: CASSFLAEGADTQYF
DNA: TGTGCCAGCAGCTTCCTAGCGGAGGGGGCAGATACGCAGTATTTT

D: .
size: few
J: TRBJ1-6
V: TRBV5-4
CDR3: CASSLGPTGTNSPLHF
DNA: TGTGCCAGCAGCTTGGGCCCGACGGGAACCAATTCACCCCTCCACTTT

D: TRBD2
size: .
J: TRBJ2-1
V: TRBV13
CDR3: CASSLGAGGNNEQFF
DNA: TGTGCCAGCAGCTTAGGGGCGGGAGGGAACAATGAGCAGTTCTTC

D: TRBD1
size: .
J: TRBJ2-7
V: TRBV27
CDR3: CASSPGQMGLYEQYF
DNA: TGTGCCAGCAGCCCGGGACAGATGGGATTATACGAGCAGTACTTC

D: .
size: .
J: TRBJ2-1
V: TRBV7-9
CDR3: CASSLGWSSYNEQFF
DNA: TGTGCCAGCAGCTTAGGTTGGAGCTCCTACAATGAGCAGTTCTTC

D: .
size: .
J: TRBJ2-7
V: TRBV18
CDR3: CASSPGGSASYEQYF
DNA: TGTGCCAGCTCACCCGGGGGTAGCGCCTCCTACGAGCAGTACTTC

D: .
size: .
J: TRBJ2-5
V: TRBV2
CDR3: CASSPIRAETQYF
DNA: TGTGCCAGCAGCCCCATCAGGGCCGAGACCCAGTACTTC

D: TRBD1
size: once
J: TRBJ2-1
V: TRBV19
CDR3: CASKGRQGSSYNEQFF
DNA: TGTGCCAGTAAAGGTAGACAGGGGAGCTCCTACAATGAGCAGTTCTTC

D: TRBD1
size: .
J: TRBJ2-1
V: TRBV7-9
CDR3: CASSSGDRGLAVGDEQFF
DNA: TGTGCCAGCAGCTCAGGGGACAGGGGGCTAGCGGTTGGGGATGAGCAGTTCTTC

D: TRBD1
size: few
J: TRBJ1-1
V: TRBV6-1
CDR3: CASSESTGGAGTEAFF
DNA: TGTGCCAGCAGTGAATCGACAGGGGGAGCGGGCACTGAAGCTTTCTTT

D: TRBD2
size: few
J: TRBJ2-7
V: TRBV2
CDR3: CASNRDYYEQYF
DNA: TGTGCCAGCAACCGGGACTACTACGAGCAGTACTTC

D: .
size: few
J: TRBJ2-7
V: TRBV5-1
CDR3: CASSLGLSEQYF
DNA: TGCGCCAGCAGCTTGGGACTAAGCGAGCAGTACTTC

D: .
size: few
J: TRBJ1-2
V: TRBV3-1/TRBV3-2
CDR3: CASSQVSTNYGYTF
DNA: TGTGCCAGCAGCCAAGTCAGTACAAACTATGGCTACACCTTC

D: TRBD2
size: few
J: TRBJ2-7
V: TRBV10-2
CDR3: CASSDGTSGRHSYEQYF
DNA: TGCGCCAGCAGTGACGGGACTAGCGGGAGACATTCCTACGAGCAGTACTTC

D: .
size: .
J: TRBJ1-4
V: TRBV19
CDR3: CASSIGPTSTNEKLFF
DNA: TGTGCCAGTAGTATTGGGCCAACTTCAACTAATGAAAAACTGTTTTTT

D: TRBD2
size: .
J: TRBJ2-7
V: TRBV9
CDR3: CASSPRGTSGYEQYF
DNA: TGTGCCAGCAGCCCCCGAGGAACTAGCGGTTACGAGCAGTACTTC

D: TRBD1
size: .
J: TRBJ2-5
V: TRBV29-1
CDR3: CSAGRDRETQYF
DNA: TGCAGCGCCGGCCGGGACAGAGAGACCCAGTACTTC